These 10 T cell receptor beta chains share one sample of origin, sequenced in a study of cytomegalovirus exposure and HLA in healthy donors. Primers included in the PCR were 60 Vbeta and 13 Jbeta primers. Clones were read by immunoSEQ multiplex PCR, and TCRdb kept only the in-frame ones, dropping some. This sample yields 150,000 or so clones, of which roughly 77% are seen a single time; 1% belongs to the top ten. The sample consisted of PBMCs. All receptors come from a woman between 50 and 59 years old in good health and CMV-seropositive.

The rearrangement joins TRBV4-2 to TRBJ1-2, with 10 positions matching TRBD1. V lost 6 bases, J lost 4 bases, and 8 bases stayed unmatched. This CDR3 has 15 residues. Germline V gives CDR1 LGHNA, CDR2 YNFKEQ. The CDR3, as DNA: TGTGCCAGCAGTGACAGGGGGCCGGTTCCCTATGGCTACACCTTC. Translation gives CASSDRGPVPYGYTF.

The chain carries TRBV9 and TRBJ2-5; 7 bases match TRBD2. Germline CDR1 reads SGDLS; CDR2 reads YYNGEE. This CDR3 contains 14 residues. J gave up 0 bases and V 3 bases, and 2 bases lay outside the gene matches. The CDR3 loop reads CASSGTSDQETQYF. As DNA, the CDR3 is TGTGCCAGCAGCGGAACTAGCGACCAAGAGACCCAGTACTTC.

There are a few counts of this clone. V gene TRBV28 combines with J gene TRBJ2-1, with TRBD1 identical over 7 bases. Trimming cost V 3 bases and J 5 bases; bases outside gene matches: 7. The CDR3 is 15 residues long. Germline CDR1 is MDHEN and CDR2 is SYDVKM. The CDR3 bases are TGTGCCAGCAGTTTTCTCGGACAGGTTAACAATGAGCAGTTCTTC. Protein: CASSFLGQVNNEQFF.

This clone occurred once. The V call is TRBV5-1, the J call TRBJ2-2; 8 bases map to TRBD2. V shed 1 base and J 0 bases; nucleotides not matched to a gene: 8. CDR3 size: 18 residues. The germline V gene encodes CDR1 SGHRS and CDR2 YFSETQ. The CDR3 loop reads CASSLTSGAAPNTGELFF. The CDR3 coding sequence is TGCGCCAGCAGCTTGACTAGCGGAGCCGCCCCGAACACCGGGGAGCTGTTTTTT. Looking up the rest from reference TRBV5-1 and TRBJ2-2 gives the full variable domain: KAGVTQTPRYLIKTRGQQVTLSCSPISGHRSVSWYQQTPGQGLQFLFEYFSETQRNKGNFPGRFSGRQFSNSRSEMNVSTLELGDSALYLCASSLTSGAAPNTGELFFGEGSRLTVL.

This clone was found a few times. The CDR3 reads CASSGRDRSNEQFF. CDR3 in DNA: TGTGCCAGCAGCGGCCGGGACAGGAGCAATGAGCAGTTCTTC. This sequence joins TRBV5-6 and TRBJ2-1; 8 bases are shared with TRBD1. Germline loops: CDR1 SGHDT, CDR2 YYEEEE. J lost 6 bases, V lost 4 bases, and 6 bases had no gene match. CDR3 length: 14 amino acids.

This clone was seen just once. This chain joins TRBV5-1 and TRBJ2-5, with 8 bases matching TRBD1. This CDR3 is built from 13 residues. Germline V lookup: CDR1 SGHRS, CDR2 YFSETQ. V lost 3 bases to trimming and J lost 9 bases; unmatched junction nucleotides: 7. The CDR3: CASSSDRGSAQYF. CDR3 DNA sequence: TGCGCCAGCAGCTCCGACAGGGGATCGGCCCAGTACTTC.

This clone has more than one count but fewer than ten. This chain links TRBV28 with TRBJ1-2; a weak D match, TRBD1 (6 bases). Trimming took off 3 bases at V and 8 bases at J, with 16 bases between the two ends. Germline values: CDR1 MDHEN, CDR2 SYDVKM. The CDR3 spans 14 residues. The CDR3 protein is CASSLRGGAPGYTF. The CDR3 nucleotides are TGTGCCAGCAGTTTGCGGGGGGGCGCACCCGGCTACACCTTC.

The chain links TRBV7-9 to TRBJ1-2; 7 bases fit TRBD1. V lost 3 bases, J lost 8 bases, and 21 bases stayed unmatched. The CDR3 sequence is 18 residues long. In germline, CDR1 is SEHNR, CDR2 FQNEAQ (reference sequence). As DNA, the CDR3 is TGTGCCAGCAGCTTTCGAGGCTTGGACAGGCCCCAGAGGGAGGGCTACACCTTC. Its protein product is CASSFRGLDRPQREGYTF.

CDR3 sequence: CASSATTSGETQYF. The CDR3 DNA is TGTGCCAGCAGCGCTACGACTAGCGGGGAGACCCAGTACTTC. The gene calls are TRBV2 and TRBJ2-5, with TRBD2 matching over 10 bases. Germline V gene sequence: CDR1 SNHLY, CDR2 FYNNEI. The CDR3 spans 14 residues. The J segment lost 5 bases and the V segment lost 6 bases, leaving 6 bases of the junction unmatched. Supplemented by reference TRBV2 and TRBJ2-5, the full variable domain reads EPEVTQTPSHQVTQMGQEVILRCVPISNHLYFYWYRQILGQKVEFLVSFYNNEISEKSEIFDDQFSVERPDGSNFTLKIRSTKLEDSAMYFCASSATTSGETQYFGPGTRLLVL.

V gene TRBV27 combines with J gene TRBJ2-5; D possibly corresponds to TRBD2 (6 bases). Trimming cost V 8 bases and J 2 bases, with 15 bases left between them. This CDR3 is 14 amino acids long. Per germline, CDR1 MNHEY and CDR2 SMNVEV (reference sequence). The CDR3 is CASAPGGRQETQYF. The CDR3 nucleotides read TGTGCCAGCGCCCCCGGGGGAAGGCAAGAGACCCAGTACTTC.